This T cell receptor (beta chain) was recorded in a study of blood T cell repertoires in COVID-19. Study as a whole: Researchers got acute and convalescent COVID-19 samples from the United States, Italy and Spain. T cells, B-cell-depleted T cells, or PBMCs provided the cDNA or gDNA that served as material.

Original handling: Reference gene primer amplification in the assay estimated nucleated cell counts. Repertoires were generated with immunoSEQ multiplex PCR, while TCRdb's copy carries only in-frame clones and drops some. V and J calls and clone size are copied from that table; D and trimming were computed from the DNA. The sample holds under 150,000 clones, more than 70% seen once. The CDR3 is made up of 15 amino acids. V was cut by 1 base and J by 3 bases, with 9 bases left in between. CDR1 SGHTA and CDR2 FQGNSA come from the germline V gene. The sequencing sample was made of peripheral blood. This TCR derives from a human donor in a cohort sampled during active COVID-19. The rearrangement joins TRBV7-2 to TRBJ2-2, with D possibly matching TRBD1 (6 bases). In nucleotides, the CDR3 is TGTGCCAGCAGCTTAGACCAGGGGTACACCGGGGAGCTGTTTTTT. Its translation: CASSLDQGYTGELFF.